These 20 T cell receptor beta chains were all obtained from the same sample, sequenced in a study of blood T cell repertoires in COVID-19. Using immunoSEQ multiplex PCR, the repertoire was profiled, and TCRdb retains in-frame clones only, with some absent. Of approximately 100,000 clones in the sample, more than 75% were seen once. Material: peripheral blood. The receptors derive from a human donor in a cohort sampled during active COVID-19.

The chain joins TRBV6-5 to TRBJ1-5, with no clear D. CDR3 length: 13 residues. Germline CDR1 MNHEY, CDR2 SVGAGI. Trimming pared 6 bases from V and 3 bases from J, leaving 9 bases between. The DNA of the CDR3 is TGTGCCAGCAGCACAGAATACAATCAGCCCCAGCATTTT. Encoded protein: CASSTEYNQPQHF.

The V gene is TRBV7-2, the J gene TRBJ2-3; D not resolved. V lost 3 bases and J lost 1, with 5 bases in between. The germline CDR1 and CDR2 sequences are SGHTA and FQGNSA. The CDR3 consists of 13 residues. The chain's CDR3 is CASSFRGTDTQYF. For the CDR3, the DNA is TGTGCCAGCAGCTTTCGGGGCACAGATACGCAGTATTTT. Supplemented by reference TRBV7-2 and TRBJ2-3, the full variable domain reads GAGVSQSPSNKVTEKGKDVELRCDPISGHTALYWYRQSLGQGLEFLIYFQGNSAPDKSGLPSDRFSAERTGGSVSTLTIQRTQQEDSAVYLCASSFRGTDTQYFGPGTRLTVL.

The chain employs TRBV7-2 and TRBJ2-3; maybe TRBD2 (5 bases). The CDR3 contains 15 residues. Germline CDR1 is SGHTA and CDR2 is FQGNSA. Trimming took off 5 bases at V and 0 bases at J, with 12 bases between the two ends. The CDR3 DNA follows: TGTGCCAGCAGCCTACACGGGGATAGCACAGATACGCAGTATTTT. It codes for CASSLHGDSTDTQYF.

V and J are TRBV27 and TRBJ2-7; 7 nucleotides agree with TRBD1. This CDR3 is built from 14 residues. CDR1 MNHEY and CDR2 SMNVEV come from the germline V gene (reference sequence). V lost 4 bases and J lost 2; bases outside the gene matches: 5. The CDR3 protein is CASSSTGSTYEQYF. The CDR3 DNA is TGTGCCAGCAGTTCGACAGGGTCTACCTACGAGCAGTACTTC.

This clone has a handful of counts. The gene calls are TRBV27 and TRBJ1-5; 11 bases agree with TRBD1. This CDR3 has 17 residues. The ends lost 5 bases at V and 1 base at J; junction bases unmatched: 7. Germline CDR1 reads MNHEY; CDR2 reads SMNVEV (reference sequence). CDR3 protein: CASSLTWTGGSNQPQHF. The CDR3 bases are TGTGCCAGCAGTCTTACCTGGACAGGGGGCAGCAATCAGCCCCAGCATTTT.

The chain links TRBV27 to TRBJ2-5; 9 positions agree with TRBD1. The CDR3 is made up of 15 amino acids. V shed 7 bases and J 5 bases; nucleotides not matched to a gene: 11. The germline CDR1 and CDR2 sequences are MNHEY and SMNVEV (reference sequence). The DNA of the CDR3 is TGTGCCAGCACGAATAGGGGACAGGGCCAGGAGACCCAGTACTTC. The encoded protein is CASTNRGQGQETQYF.

V and J are TRBV10-3 and TRBJ2-7; TRBD2 matches 9 bases. The CDR3 contains 14 residues. Trimming removed 2 bases from V and 5 bases from J; junction bases left unmatched: 4. Germline-derived CDR1 and CDR2 are ENHRY and SYGVKD. CDR3 DNA sequence: TGTGCCATCAGTGAGAGGCTAGCGGGAAACGAGCAGTACTTC. Translation gives CAISERLAGNEQYF.

The chain carries TRBV7-3 and TRBJ2-2; 8 nucleotides match TRBD2. The CDR3 extends over 15 amino acids. Germline trimming cut 5 bases from V and 1 base from J; bases unmatched to any gene: 3. The germline V gene has CDR1 SGHTA and CDR2 FQGTGA. The chain's CDR3 is CASSPSGRNTGELFF. Here the CDR3 DNA reads TGTGCCAGCAGCCCAAGCGGGAGGAACACCGGGGAGCTGTTTTTT.

V and J are TRBV9 and TRBJ2-6; 8 bases map to TRBD1. Germline V gene data show CDR1 as SGDLS and CDR2 as YYNGEE. With 4 bases clipped from V and 1 base from J, the junction kept 4 bases outside the gene matches. The CDR3 spans 16 residues. CDR3 sequence (DNA): TGTGCCAGCAGCCCCCAGGGGGCGTCTGGGGCCAACGTCCTGACTTTC. Its translation is CASSPQGASGANVLTF.

The rearrangement joins TRBV9 to TRBJ2-3; a weak D match, TRBD2 (6 bases). Trimming removed 0 bases from V and 2 bases from J, with 7 bases in between. This CDR3 is built from 14 residues. Germline CDR1 SGDLS, CDR2 YYNGEE. CDR3 DNA: TGTGCCAGCAGCGTAGCTAGCGACACAGATACGCAGTATTTT. This codes for CASSVASDTDTQYF.

Here the CDR3 reads CASKGGLVTDTQYF. CDR3 coding DNA: TGCGCCAGCAAAGGAGGACTAGTCACAGATACGCAGTATTTT. V gene TRBV10-2 combines with J gene TRBJ2-3; 7 nucleotides match TRBD2. Per germline, CDR1 WSHSY and CDR2 SAAADI. J lost 2 bases, V lost 7 bases, and 6 bases had no gene match. CDR3 length: 14 residues.

A few counts support this clone. The rearrangement uses TRBV4-3 and TRBJ2-2, with no clear D. Germline CDR1 LGHNA, CDR2 YSLEER. V was cut by 0 bases and J by 5 bases, with 10 bases left in between. The CDR3 consists of 15 residues. The CDR3 spells CASSQDLSGTGELFF. The CDR3 nucleotides read TGCGCCAGCAGCCAAGATCTGTCCGGGACCGGGGAGCTGTTTTTT.

The chain uses TRBV5-4 and TRBJ2-3; D unclear. CDR1 SGHNT and CDR2 YYREEE come from the germline V gene (reference sequence). V was shortened by 2 bases and J by 1 base, with 11 bases between the two germline ends. The CDR3 has 15 amino acids. CDR3 bases: TGTGCCAGCAGCTTTAAGGCGGCAGGCACAGATACGCAGTATTTT. Amino acid sequence: CASSFKAAGTDTQYF.

This clone is a singleton in its sample. The chain recombines TRBV12-3 or TRBV12-4 with TRBJ1-4, with D unresolved. V was shortened by 2 bases and J by 8 bases, with 9 bases between the two germline ends. The CDR3 consists of 13 residues. CDR3 DNA sequence: TGTGCCAGCAGTTTAACCGTGACAGAAAAACTGTTTTTT. Its translation is CASSLTVTEKLFF.

The J gene is TRBJ2-7, the V gene TRBV21-1; the table assigns TRBD2, which was not confirmed against the DNA. TRBV21-1 is tagged as a pseudogene. This CDR3 has 13 residues. Written as DNA, the CDR3 is TGTGCCCATGGGGAGGGGGGCTCCTACGAGCAGTACTTC. The encoded protein is CAHGEGGSYEQYF.

The V call is TRBV9, the J call TRBJ2-6; 7 positions match TRBD2. Trimming removed 4 bases from V and 0 bases from J; junction bases left unmatched: 7. This CDR3 has 17 residues. Germline CDR1 is SGDLS and CDR2 is YYNGEE. This CDR3 is CASSLSGTSSGANVLTF. As DNA, the CDR3 is TGTGCCAGCAGCCTCAGCGGGACTTCCTCTGGGGCCAACGTCCTGACTTTC.

V usage is TRBV5-1 and J usage is TRBJ2-5; 8 nucleotides align to TRBD1. The V segment lost 4 bases and the J segment 5 bases; nucleotides outside the gene matches: 10. The CDR3 runs 15 residues. Germline values: CDR1 SGHRS, CDR2 YFSETQ. CDR3 region: CASSTTGQGRETQYF. For the CDR3, the DNA is TGCGCCAGCAGCACGACCGGACAGGGACGGGAGACCCAGTACTTC.

The chain links TRBV6-5 to TRBJ1-5; unclear D gene. Germline CDR1 is MNHEY and CDR2 is SVGAGI. V lost 8 bases and J lost 7, with 15 bases in between. The CDR3 runs 13 residues. CDR3: CASARSEEQPQHF. CDR3 coding DNA: TGTGCCAGCGCTCGTTCCGAAGAGCAGCCCCAGCATTTT.

The J gene is TRBJ2-1, the V gene TRBV28, with TRBD2 identical over 11 bases. The V segment lost 4 bases and the J segment 7 bases; nucleotides outside the gene matches: 9. This CDR3 is built from 16 residues. From germline, CDR1 is MDHEN and CDR2 SYDVKM. CDR3 DNA: TGTGCCAGCAGTTCGTTAGCGGGAGGGCCGATGAATGAGCAGTTCTTC. It encodes CASSSLAGGPMNEQFF.

The chain employs TRBV7-2 and TRBJ2-1; tentatively, D is TRBD2 (6 bases). Germline V gene lookup returns CDR1 SGHTA and CDR2 FQGNSA. This CDR3 region has 17 residues. Trimming removed 1 base at V and 8 bases at J, with 21 bases between. For the CDR3, the DNA is TGTGCCAGCAGCTTAGTTGCGCGGGGCCCGAGGGGCGATGAGCAGTTCTTC. It yields the protein CASSLVARGPRGDEQFF.